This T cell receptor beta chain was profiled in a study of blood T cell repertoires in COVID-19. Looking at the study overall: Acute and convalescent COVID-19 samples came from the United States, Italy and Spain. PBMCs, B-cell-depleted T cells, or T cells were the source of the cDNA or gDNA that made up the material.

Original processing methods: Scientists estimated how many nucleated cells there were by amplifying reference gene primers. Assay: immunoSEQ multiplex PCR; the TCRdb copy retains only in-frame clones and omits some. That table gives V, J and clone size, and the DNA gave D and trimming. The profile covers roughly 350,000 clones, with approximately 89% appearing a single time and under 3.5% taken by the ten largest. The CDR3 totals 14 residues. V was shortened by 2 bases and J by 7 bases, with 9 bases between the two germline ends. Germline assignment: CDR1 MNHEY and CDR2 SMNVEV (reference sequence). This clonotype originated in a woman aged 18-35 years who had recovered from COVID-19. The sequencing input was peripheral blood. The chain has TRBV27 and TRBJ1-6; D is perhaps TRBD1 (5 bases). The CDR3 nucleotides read TGTGCCAGCAGTTTAAGCTGGGGCAATTCACCCCTCCACTTT. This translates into CASSLSWGNSPLHF.